The 10 T cell receptor beta chains below all came from one sample that was sequenced in a study of blood T cells in healthy people across ages. Then a second PCR, running about 6 to 11 cycles, was carried out with a sample-barcoded 5' primer and a J-beta primer mix. From the 5' RACE reads, TCRdb called clonotypes with MiXCR, one entry per CDR3 protein. This sample has hundreds of thousands of distinct CDR3 sequences, with 56% found just once. Input material: blood. Receptors were obtained from a man aged 35-49 years in good health.

The chain links TRBV5-1 to TRBJ2-3; D gene ambiguous. This CDR3 contains 14 residues. Looked up from germline, CDR1 is SGHRS and CDR2 is YFSETQ. Trimming took off 4 bases at V and 0 bases at J, with 9 bases between the two ends. CDR3 residues: CASSTDTSTDTQYF. As DNA, the CDR3 is TGCGCCAGCAGCACAGACACAAGCACAGATACGCAGTATTTT.

This clonotype was recorded a few times. The rearrangement uses TRBV21-1 and TRBJ2-5; the table names TRBD1, a call not compared with the DNA. TRBV21-1 is listed as a pseudogene. The CDR3 has 21 amino acids. CDR3 amino acids: CASSKDYFGDRGPVYQETQYF. The CDR3 nucleotides are TGTGCCAGCAGCAAAGATTATTTCGGGGACAGGGGGCCTGTGTACCAAGAGACCCAGTACTTC.

The sample holds a few counts of this clonotype. The chain carries TRBV4-2 and TRBJ1-2; tentatively, D is TRBD1 (5 bases). The germline gives CDR1 LGHNA, CDR2 YNFKEQ. This CDR3 spans 17 amino acids. V shed 1 base and J shed 0 bases, with 15 bases lying between them. The CDR3 nucleotides read TGTGCCAGCAGCCAAGTTTCCGGCCAGGGAACTAACTATGGCTACACCTTC. It is translated as CASSQVSGQGTNYGYTF.

This rearrangement joins TRBV11-2 to TRBJ2-7, with TRBD2 identical over 7 bases. Germline lookup yields CDR1 SGHAT and CDR2 FQNNGV. This CDR3 contains 15 residues. Unmatched junction bases numbered 16, after V lost 7 bases and J lost 7 bases. In DNA, the CDR3 is TGTGCCAGCAACCAAGGACGAGCGGGGTTTAATGAGCAGTACTTC. Encoded protein: CASNQGRAGFNEQYF.

The chain links TRBV29-1 to TRBJ1-1, with 9 bases lining up with TRBD1. The CDR3 runs to 17 residues. CDR1 and CDR2 from the germline V gene are SQVTM and ANQGSEA. The V gene end was trimmed by 7 bases and the J gene end by 1 base; junction bases not matched to a gene: 16. DNA for the CDR3: TGCAGCGCCGCCAGTGGGGGGGACAGGGCAGGGAACACTGAAGCTTTCTTT. The encoded protein is CSAASGGDRAGNTEAFF.

This clonotype was detected once. The chain combines TRBV10-3 with TRBJ2-1, with 8 bases identical to TRBD1. The J call is doubtful: the DNA matches TRBJ2-7 better. Germline values: CDR1 ENHRY, CDR2 SYGVKD. There are 15 residues in the CDR3. CDR3 residues: CAISEAGGSYNEQYF. CDR3 DNA sequence: TGTGCCATCAGTGAGGCAGGGGGCTCCTACAATGAGCAGTACTTC.

The chain employs TRBV20-1 and TRBJ2-7; 12 bases are shared with TRBD2. This CDR3 region has 16 residues. CDR1 and CDR2 from the germline V gene are DFQATT and SNEGSKA (reference sequence). With V trimmed by 5 bases and J by 2 bases, 10 bases remained unmatched. CDR3 sequence: CSAGKTSGSGAYEQYF. The CDR3 bases are TGCAGTGCTGGAAAGACTAGCGGGAGTGGCGCCTACGAGCAGTACTTC.

This clonotype was counted a few times. The chain recombines TRBV7-6 with TRBJ1-6; the match to TRBD1 covers 7 bases. The CDR3 extends over 15 amino acids. Germline V gene sequence: CDR1 SGHVS, CDR2 FNYEAQ. The junction had 7 bases not matched to a gene; V was cut back by 5 bases and J by 6 bases. In nucleotides, the CDR3 is TGTGCCAGCAGCCAAGGGGGCGCGATTAATTCACCCCTCCACTTT. Its translation: CASSQGGAINSPLHF.

A few counts support this clonotype. The gene calls are TRBV9 and TRBJ1-4; 8 bases line up with TRBD1. The CDR3 is 14 residues long. Germline CDR1 SGDLS, CDR2 YYNGEE. V was clipped by 2 bases and J by 8 bases; unmatched bases: 5. This CDR3 reads CASSVDRGREKLFF. The CDR3 DNA is TGTGCCAGCAGCGTCGACAGGGGACGGGAAAAACTGTTTTTT.

The chain uses TRBV30 and TRBJ2-2; D not resolved. CDR1 is GTSNPN, CDR2 SVGIG, per germline (reference sequence). CDR3 length equals 15 residues. Deletions cut 1 base from V and 4 bases from J, with 13 bases between. CDR3: CAWSGQPLVTGELFF. The CDR3, as DNA: TGTGCCTGGAGTGGCCAGCCGTTGGTCACCGGGGAGCTGTTTTTT.